A selection of T cell receptor beta chains follows, all from one sample in a study of CD8+ T cells in alopecia areata. The repertoire was sequenced with immunoSEQ multiplex PCR; TCRdb's copy has only in-frame clones and lacks some. The sample lists more than 9,500 clones, more than 55% occurring once. The source material was skin. These receptors originate from a human donor with alopecia areata. CDR3s include the opening cysteine and the closing phenylalanine or tryptophan. The D gene is left open where the match is weak. Expanded clones are given a class, and other clones once, few, many or no size at all.

>TRBV11-2|NA|NA|TRBJ2-7
TGTGCCAGCAGCTTCCGTAGGACGGTCGGAGGGTCATACGAGCAGTACTTC
CASSFRRTVGGSYEQYF
>TRBV18|NA|NA|TRBJ2-1
TGTGCCAGCTCACCGCAGGTCCGGGGGAATGAGCAGTTCTTC
CASSPQVRGNEQFF
>TRBV5-1|once|NA|TRBJ2-2
TGCGCCAGCAGCTTGGCGGTCGACACCGGGGAGCTGTTTTTT
CASSLAVDTGELFF
>TRBV18|NA|NA|TRBJ2-3
TGTGCCAGCTCACCTCCCTCCCGGGGGTTGAATTCAGATACGCAGTATTTT
CASSPPSRGLNSDTQYF
>TRBV7-8|NA|NA|TRBJ1-4
TGTGCCAGCAGCTATGACAGGAATGAAAAACTGTTTTTT
CASSYDRNEKLFF
>TRBV7-2|NA|TRBD1|TRBJ2-7
TGTGCCAGCAGCTTGAACAGGGGGACTTTCCCCTACGAGCAGTACTTC
CASSLNRGTFPYEQYF
>TRBV11-3|few|NA|TRBJ2-1
TGTGCCAGCAGCTCAGGGGTTGGGGAGCAGTTCTTC
CASSSGVGEQFF
>TRBV9|NA|NA|TRBJ2-7
TGTGCCAGCAGCCCATGGGACTTAGCCTACGAGCAGTACTTC
CASSPWDLAYEQYF
>TRBV5-4|NA|TRBD1|TRBJ2-2
TGTGCCAGCAGCTTACCCGGGACAGGGGCCGGGGAGCTGTTTTTT
CASSLPGTGAGELFF
>TRBV9|NA|NA|TRBJ2-5
TGTGCCAGCAGCGTAGGTAGGGTGGCGGAGACCCAGTACTTC
CASSVGRVAETQYF
>TRBV5-4|NA|NA|TRBJ2-1
TGTGCCAGCAGCTCTACTACCGGGACTGACTACAATGAGCAGTTCTTC
CASSSTTGTDYNEQFF
>TRBV7-9|NA|NA|TRBJ2-3
TGTGCCAGCAGCTTTCGCCAGGGCACAGATACGCAGTATTTT
CASSFRQGTDTQYF
>TRBV5-1|NA|NA|TRBJ2-3
TGCGCCAGCAGCTTGGATGGGACTTCCACAGATACGCAGTATTTT
CASSLDGTSTDTQYF
>TRBV28|NA|NA|TRBJ2-5
TGTGCCAGCAGTTCTCGACAAGATCAAGAGACCCAGTACTTC
CASSSRQDQETQYF
>TRBV30|few|NA|TRBJ1-4
TGTGCCTGGAGTATCCCCCAGACAGTTTTAGGTGAAAAACTGTTTTTT
CAWSIPQTVLGEKLFF
>TRBV21-1|NA|NA|TRBJ1-2
TGTGCCAGCAGCAAATTTGCAGGGAACTATGGCTACACCTTC
CASSKFAGNYGYTF
>TRBV9|NA|TRBD1|TRBJ1-6
TGTGCCAGCAGCGCGGGACAGGGGACACCCCTCCACTTT
CASSAGQGTPLHF
>TRBV5-1|NA|NA|TRBJ2-1
TGCGCCAGCAGCTTGGTTCTGGGCGGCGATGAGCAGTTCTTC
CASSLVLGGDEQFF
>TRBV6-5|few|NA|TRBJ2-1
TGTGCCAGCAGTCCCGGGAGCTCCTACAATGAGCAGTTCTTC
CASSPGSSYNEQFF
>TRBV30|NA|NA|TRBJ1-4
TGTGCCTGGAGTGTAACAGGTCCTAATGAAAAACTGTTTTTT
CAWSVTGPNEKLFF
>TRBV7-6|few|NA|TRBJ2-7
TGTGCCAGCAGCTTAGAAGTCCCCTACGAGCAGTACTTC
CASSLEVPYEQYF
>TRBV5-1|NA|NA|TRBJ2-1
TGCGCCAGCAGCTTTCGCGGCGATACGAATGAGCAGTTCTTC
CASSFRGDTNEQFF
>TRBV10-3|NA|TRBD2|TRBJ2-7
TGTGCCACCACTTCCCGGCGGGAGAGTATCTACGAGCAGTACTTC
CATTSRRESIYEQYF
>TRBV5-6|few|NA|TRBJ2-1
TGTGCCAGCAGCTTCGACTACAATGAGCAGTTCTTC
CASSFDYNEQFF
>TRBV19|NA|TRBD1|TRBJ1-5
TGTGCCAGTAGCTACCTGACAGGGCGGAGCAATCAGCCCCAGCATTTT
CASSYLTGRSNQPQHF
>TRBV11-3|NA|NA|TRBJ2-1
TGTGCCAGCAGCGGAAACGTGGGTGAGCAGTTCTTC
CASSGNVGEQFF
>TRBV4-3|NA|TRBD1|TRBJ2-2
TGCGCCAGCAGCCAAGAGTGGGACAGGGACACCGGGGAGCTGTTTTTT
CASSQEWDRDTGELFF
>TRBV12-2|NA|NA|TRBJ2-7
TGCGCAAGTCGCTTAGCGTATGGAGGAGGACTAGGAAGCTCCTACGAGCAGTACTTC
CASRLAYGGGLGSSYEQYF
>TRBV19|NA|TRBD1|TRBJ1-1
TGTGCCAGTACACCGGGACAGGTAATGGGGTACACTGAAGCTTTCTTT
CASTPGQVMGYTEAFF
>TRBV4-1|NA|TRBD2|TRBJ2-7
TGCGCCAGCAGCCCTCGGACTAGCGGGAGATCAAGGTCCTACGAGCAGTACTTC
CASSPRTSGRSRSYEQYF
>TRBV7-6|NA|NA|TRBJ2-5
TGTGCCAGCAGCTTAGTTTATGGTAGGCCGATGACACGGCAAGAGACCCAGTACTTC
CASSLVYGRPMTRQETQYF
>TRBV28|few|NA|TRBJ1-5
TGTGCCAGCAGTAACAGGGACCAGCCCCAGCATTTT
CASSNRDQPQHF
>TRBV11-2|large|TRBD2|TRBJ2-3
TGTGCCAGCCGTACTAGCGGGGGACTAAGCACAGATACGCAGTATTTT
CASRTSGGLSTDTQYF
>TRBV29-1|NA|NA|TRBJ2-7
TGCAGCGCCCTAACGGGGGACTTAAGCTCCTACGAGCAGTACTTC
CSALTGDLSSYEQYF
>TRBV4-1|NA|NA|TRBJ1-1
TGCGCCAGCAGCCAAGCCAAGACAGCGAACACTGAAGCTTTCTTT
CASSQAKTANTEAFF
>TRBV25-1|NA|NA|TRBJ1-4
TGTGCCAGCGGCCCACTCACTAATGAAAAACTGTTTTTT
CASGPLTNEKLFF
>TRBV2|NA|NA|TRBJ1-4
TGTGCCAGCAGTGAGGGGTCAGACCCCGCAACTAATGAAAAACTGTTTTTT
CASSEGSDPATNEKLFF
>TRBV2|NA|NA|TRBJ2-3
TGTGCCAGCAGGTACACAGATACGCAGTATTTT
CASRYTDTQYF
>TRBV28|NA|NA|TRBJ2-1
TGTACCAGCTGCCGGCCCAGCGGAACTTACAATGAGCAGTTCTTC
CTSCRPSGTYNEQFF
>TRBV5-1|few|NA|TRBJ1-3
TGCGCCAGCAGCTTAACCGGGCCCCACTCTGGAAACACCATATATTTT
CASSLTGPHSGNTIYF
>TRBV11-1|few|TRBD2|TRBJ2-1
TGTGCCAGCAGCTTACTCCAGCGGGGGCTGGGTAATGAGCAGTTCTTC
CASSLLQRGLGNEQFF
>TRBV2|NA|NA|TRBJ1-2
TGTGCCAGCAGTTGGGACCGGGATGGCTACACCTTC
CASSWDRDGYTF
>TRBV5-1|few|TRBD1|TRBJ2-7
TGCGCCAGCAGCTTCGAGACAGGGAAGATTTACGAGCAGTACTTC
CASSFETGKIYEQYF